The clone carrying this TCR beta chain was found many times. Its antigen is still unknown. CDR3 regions were amplified by Arm-PCR using iRepertoire HTBI primers to build TCR beta libraries. MiXCR was run by TCRdb on the multiplex PCR reads, yielding one entry per CDR3 protein. The data hold around 500,000 distinct CDR3 sequences, with around 21% observed a single time. CDR1 PRHDT and CDR2 FYEKMQ come from the germline V gene (reference sequence). The CDR3 consists of 13 residues. V lost 6 bases and J lost 11; bases outside the gene matches: 11. This sample is part of a study of regulatory T cells in long-lasting Graves disease. Whole-study results and caveats: TRBV28, TRBJ1-2 and TRBJ2-5 emerged as the favored segments in persistent disease. The study found persistent patients shared more public clonotypes (roughly 2,800) than new patients (about 1,000).

Time point reported: persistent/refractory GD, antithyroid drugs over 5 years with positive TRAb. Extracted RNA from PBMCs served as the source of the TCR library. Patients with Graves' disease were diagnosed by American Thyroid Association guidelines. V usage is TRBV13 and J usage is TRBJ1-1; 8 bases are shared with TRBD1. The TCR sequence derives from a female donor with Graves disease. Source: peripheral blood mononuclear cells (PBMCs), taken when the disease was refractory, from a patient treated with antithyroid drugs. The CDR3 spells CASRFRGHGAAFF. CDR3 coding DNA: TGTGCCAGCAGATTCAGGGGGCACGGCGCCGCTTTCTTT.